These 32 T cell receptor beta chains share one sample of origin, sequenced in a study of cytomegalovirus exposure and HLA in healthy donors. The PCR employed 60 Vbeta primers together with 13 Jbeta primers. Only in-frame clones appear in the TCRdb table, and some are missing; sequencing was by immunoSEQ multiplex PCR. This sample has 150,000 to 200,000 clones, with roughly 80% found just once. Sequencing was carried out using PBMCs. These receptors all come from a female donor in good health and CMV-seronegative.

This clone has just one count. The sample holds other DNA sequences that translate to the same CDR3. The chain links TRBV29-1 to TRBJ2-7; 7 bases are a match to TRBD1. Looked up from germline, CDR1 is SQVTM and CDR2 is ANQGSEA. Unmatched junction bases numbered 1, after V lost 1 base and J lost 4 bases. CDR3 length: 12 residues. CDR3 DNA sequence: TGCAGCGTTGAAGGACAGGGTTACGAGCAGTACTTC. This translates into CSVEGQGYEQYF.

CDR3: CATSRDLVDRGGPPLHF. Here the CDR3 DNA reads TGTGCCACCAGCAGAGATCTCGTGGACAGGGGGGGGCCACCCCTCCACTTT. The V call is TRBV15, the J call TRBJ1-6; 10 bases agree with TRBD1. Germline values: CDR1 LNHNV, CDR2 YYDKDF (reference sequence). The V and J ends lost 0 bases and 11 bases, in that order; junction bases with no gene match: 10. There are 17 residues in the CDR3.

CDR3 nucleotides: TGCAGCGTCACGCCCTCGGGACAGCCGGGAACTGAAGCTTTCTTT. Translating it yields CSVTPSGQPGTEAFF. This chain links TRBV29-1 with TRBJ1-1; 7 bases match TRBD1. Trimming cost V 6 bases and J 5 bases; bases outside gene matches: 15. From germline, CDR1 is SQVTM and CDR2 ANQGSEA. The CDR3 has 15 amino acids. Filled out from reference TRBV29-1 and TRBJ1-1, the complete variable domain reads SAVISQKPSRDICQRGTSLTIQCQVDSQVTMMFWYRQQPGQSLTLIATANQGSEATYESGFVIDKFPISRPNLTFSTLTVSNMSPEDSSIYLCSVTPSGQPGTEAFFGQGTRLTVV.

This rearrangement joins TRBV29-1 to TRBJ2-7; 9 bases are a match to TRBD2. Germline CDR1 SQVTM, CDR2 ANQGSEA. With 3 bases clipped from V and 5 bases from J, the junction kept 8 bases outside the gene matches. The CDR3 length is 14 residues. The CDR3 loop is CSVDRASGVNEQYF. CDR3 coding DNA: TGCAGCGTTGATCGGGCTAGCGGGGTGAACGAGCAGTACTTC.

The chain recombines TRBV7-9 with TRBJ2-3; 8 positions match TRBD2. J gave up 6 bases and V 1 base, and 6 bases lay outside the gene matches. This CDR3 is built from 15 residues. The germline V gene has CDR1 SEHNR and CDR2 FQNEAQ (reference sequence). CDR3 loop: CASSLVLGLEDTQYF. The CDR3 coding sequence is TGTGCCAGCAGCTTAGTTCTGGGACTAGAGGATACGCAGTATTTT.

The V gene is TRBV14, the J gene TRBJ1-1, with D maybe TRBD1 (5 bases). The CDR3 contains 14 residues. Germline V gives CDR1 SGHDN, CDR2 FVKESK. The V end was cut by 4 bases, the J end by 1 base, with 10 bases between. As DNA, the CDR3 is TGTGCCAGCAGCCGACTGGGGCGGAACACTGAAGCTTTCTTT. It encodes CASSRLGRNTEAFF.

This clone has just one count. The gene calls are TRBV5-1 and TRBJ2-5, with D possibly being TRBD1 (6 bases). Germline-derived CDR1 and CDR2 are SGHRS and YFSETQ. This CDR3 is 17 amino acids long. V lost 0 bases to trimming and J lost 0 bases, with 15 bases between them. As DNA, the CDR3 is TGCGCCAGCAGCTTGGGGATGGCAGGGGCGTACCAAGAGACCCAGTACTTC. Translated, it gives CASSLGMAGAYQETQYF. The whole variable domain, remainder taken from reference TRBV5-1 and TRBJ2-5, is KAGVTQTPRYLIKTRGQQVTLSCSPISGHRSVSWYQQTPGQGLQFLFEYFSETQRNKGNFPGRFSGRQFSNSRSEMNVSTLELGDSALYLCASSLGMAGAYQETQYFGPGTRLLVL.

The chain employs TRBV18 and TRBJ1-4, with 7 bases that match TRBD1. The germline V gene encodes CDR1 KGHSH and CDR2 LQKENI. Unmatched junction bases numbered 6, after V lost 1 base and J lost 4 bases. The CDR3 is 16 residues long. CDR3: CASSPQGARDNEKLFF. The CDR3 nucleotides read TGTGCCAGCTCACCACAGGGGGCGCGGGATAATGAAAAACTGTTTTTT.

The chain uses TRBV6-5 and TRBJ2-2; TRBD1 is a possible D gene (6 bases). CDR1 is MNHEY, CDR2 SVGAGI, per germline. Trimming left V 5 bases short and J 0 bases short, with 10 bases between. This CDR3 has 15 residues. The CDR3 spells CASSRTAANTGELFF. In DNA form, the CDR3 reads TGTGCCAGCAGTCGGACAGCCGCGAACACCGGGGAGCTGTTTTTT.

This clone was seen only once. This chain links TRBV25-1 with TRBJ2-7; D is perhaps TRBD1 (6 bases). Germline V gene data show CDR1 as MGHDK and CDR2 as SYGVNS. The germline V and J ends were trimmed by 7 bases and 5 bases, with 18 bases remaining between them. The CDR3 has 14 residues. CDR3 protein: CASNRAGESNEQYF. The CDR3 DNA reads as TGTGCCAGCAACCGAGCAGGGGAGAGCAACGAGCAGTACTTC.

The CDR3 is CASSPPGGSYGYTF. The CDR3, as DNA: TGTGCCAGCAGCCCCCCAGGAGGGTCCTATGGCTACACCTTC. This chain connects TRBV5-5 to TRBJ1-2; D is unclear. CDR3 size: 14 residues. Germline V gene data show CDR1 as SGHKS and CDR2 as YYEKEE (reference sequence). V dropped 4 bases and J dropped 4 bases, with 14 bases sitting between them.

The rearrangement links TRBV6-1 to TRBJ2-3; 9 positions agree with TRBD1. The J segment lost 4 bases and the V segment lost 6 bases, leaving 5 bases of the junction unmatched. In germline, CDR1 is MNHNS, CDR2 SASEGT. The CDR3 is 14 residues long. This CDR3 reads CASSGQGRPDTQYF. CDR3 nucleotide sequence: TGTGCCAGCAGCGGACAGGGGCGTCCAGATACGCAGTATTTT.

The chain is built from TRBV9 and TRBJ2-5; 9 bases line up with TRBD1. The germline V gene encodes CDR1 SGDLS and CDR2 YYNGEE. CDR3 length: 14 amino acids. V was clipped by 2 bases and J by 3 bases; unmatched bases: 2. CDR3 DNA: TGTGCCAGCAGCGTTGGGACAGGGAAAGAGACCCAGTACTTC. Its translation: CASSVGTGKETQYF.

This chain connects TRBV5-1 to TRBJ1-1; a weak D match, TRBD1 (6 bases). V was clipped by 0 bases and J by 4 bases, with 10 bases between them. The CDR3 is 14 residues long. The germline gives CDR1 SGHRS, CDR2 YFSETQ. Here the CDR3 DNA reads TGCGCCAGCAGCTTGGGTGGGGGGGCCACTGAAGCTTTCTTT. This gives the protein CASSLGGGATEAFF.

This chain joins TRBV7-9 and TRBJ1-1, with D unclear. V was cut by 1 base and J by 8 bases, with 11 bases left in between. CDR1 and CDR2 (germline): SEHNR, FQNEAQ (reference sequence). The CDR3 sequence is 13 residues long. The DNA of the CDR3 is TGTGCCAGCAGCTTAGGTGCGAGAGGGGAAGCTTTCTTT. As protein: CASSLGARGEAFF.

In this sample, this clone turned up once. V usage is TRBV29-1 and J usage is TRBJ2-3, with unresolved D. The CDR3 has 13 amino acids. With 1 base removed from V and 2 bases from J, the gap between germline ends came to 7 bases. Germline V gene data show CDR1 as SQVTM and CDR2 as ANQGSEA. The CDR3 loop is CSVEGQNTDTQYF. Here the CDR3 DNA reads TGCAGCGTTGAAGGGCAGAACACAGATACGCAGTATTTT.

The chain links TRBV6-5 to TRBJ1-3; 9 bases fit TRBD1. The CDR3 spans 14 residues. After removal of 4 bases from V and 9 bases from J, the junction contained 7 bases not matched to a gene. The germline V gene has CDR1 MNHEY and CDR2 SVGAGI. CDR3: CASSFDRGVGTIYF. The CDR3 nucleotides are TGTGCCAGCAGTTTCGACAGGGGGGTGGGCACCATATATTTT.

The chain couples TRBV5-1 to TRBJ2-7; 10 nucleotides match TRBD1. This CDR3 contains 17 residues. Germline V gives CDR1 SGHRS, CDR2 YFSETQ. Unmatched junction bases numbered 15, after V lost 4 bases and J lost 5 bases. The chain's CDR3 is CASSQRPGQGLVNEQYF. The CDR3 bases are TGCGCCAGCAGCCAAAGACCGGGACAGGGGCTAGTAAACGAGCAGTACTTC.

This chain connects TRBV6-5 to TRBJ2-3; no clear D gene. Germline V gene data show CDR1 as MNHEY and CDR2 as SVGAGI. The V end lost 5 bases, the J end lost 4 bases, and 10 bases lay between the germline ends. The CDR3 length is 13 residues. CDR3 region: CASSAGHPDTQYF. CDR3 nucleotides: TGTGCCAGCAGTGCCGGTCACCCAGATACGCAGTATTTT.

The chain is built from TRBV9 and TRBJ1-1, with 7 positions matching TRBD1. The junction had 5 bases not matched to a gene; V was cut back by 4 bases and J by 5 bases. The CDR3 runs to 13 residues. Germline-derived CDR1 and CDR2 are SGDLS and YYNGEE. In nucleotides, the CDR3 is TGTGCCAGCAGCCCAGGGGGGTTTACTGAAGCTTTCTTT. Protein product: CASSPGGFTEAFF.

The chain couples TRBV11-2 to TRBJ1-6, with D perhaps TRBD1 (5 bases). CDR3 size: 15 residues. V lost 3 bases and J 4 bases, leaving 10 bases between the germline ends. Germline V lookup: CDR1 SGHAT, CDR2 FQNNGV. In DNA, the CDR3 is TGTGCCAGCAGCTTCCCGGGGGTGTATAATTCACCCCTCCACTTT. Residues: CASSFPGVYNSPLHF.

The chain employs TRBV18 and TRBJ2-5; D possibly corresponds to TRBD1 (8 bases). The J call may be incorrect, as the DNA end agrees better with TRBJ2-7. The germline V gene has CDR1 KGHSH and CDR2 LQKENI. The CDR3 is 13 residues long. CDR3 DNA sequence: TGTGCCAGCTCATGGACAGGGAGGGACGAGCAGTACTTC. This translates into CASSWTGRDEQYF.

The CDR3 nucleotides read TGTGCCAGCAGCCAAGATGCGGGACAGGGTTACGAGCAGTACTTC. Translated: CASSQDAGQGYEQYF. V usage is TRBV4-2 and J usage is TRBJ2-7; 9 nucleotides line up with TRBD1. This CDR3 contains 15 residues. After removal of 0 bases from V and 4 bases from J, the junction contained 4 bases not matched to a gene. Germline V gene sequence: CDR1 LGHNA, CDR2 YNFKEQ.

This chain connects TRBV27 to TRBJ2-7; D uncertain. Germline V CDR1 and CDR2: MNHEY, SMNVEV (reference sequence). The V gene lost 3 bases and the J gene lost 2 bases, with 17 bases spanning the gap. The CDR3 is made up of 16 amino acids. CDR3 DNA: TGTGCCAGCAGTTTCCCCCCCCTCCTTGGCACCTACGAGCAGTACTTC. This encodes CASSFPPLLGTYEQYF.

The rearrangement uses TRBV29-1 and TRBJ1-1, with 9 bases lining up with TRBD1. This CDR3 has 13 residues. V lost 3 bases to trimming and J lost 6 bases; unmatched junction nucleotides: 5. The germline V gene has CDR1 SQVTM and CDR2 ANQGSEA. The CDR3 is CSVETTGGAEAFF. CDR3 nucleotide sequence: TGCAGCGTTGAGACGACAGGGGGGGCTGAAGCTTTCTTT.

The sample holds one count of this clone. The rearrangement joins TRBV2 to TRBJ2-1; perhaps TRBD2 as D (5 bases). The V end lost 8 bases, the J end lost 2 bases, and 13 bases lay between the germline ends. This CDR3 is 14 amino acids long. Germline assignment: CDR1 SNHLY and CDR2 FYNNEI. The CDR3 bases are TGTGCCAGCGCGGGTAGCGCAACCTACAATGAGCAGTTCTTC. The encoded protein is CASAGSATYNEQFF.

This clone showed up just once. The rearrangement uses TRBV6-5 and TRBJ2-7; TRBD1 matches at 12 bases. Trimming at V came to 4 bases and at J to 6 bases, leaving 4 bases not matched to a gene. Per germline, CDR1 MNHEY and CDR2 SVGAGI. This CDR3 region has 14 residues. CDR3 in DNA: TGTGCCAGCAGTTCGGGACAGGGGGCTGGCGAGCAGTACTTC. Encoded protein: CASSSGQGAGEQYF.

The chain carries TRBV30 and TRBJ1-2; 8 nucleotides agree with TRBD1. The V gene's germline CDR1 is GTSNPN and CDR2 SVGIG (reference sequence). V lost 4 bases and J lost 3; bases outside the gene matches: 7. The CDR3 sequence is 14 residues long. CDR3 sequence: CAWNPTGADYGYTF. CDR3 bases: TGTGCCTGGAACCCGACAGGGGCAGACTATGGCTACACCTTC.

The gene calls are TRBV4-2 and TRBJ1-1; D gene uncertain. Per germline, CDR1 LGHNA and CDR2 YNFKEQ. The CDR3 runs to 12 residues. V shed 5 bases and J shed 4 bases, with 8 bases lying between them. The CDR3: CASSGGFTEAFF. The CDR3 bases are TGTGCCAGCAGCGGCGGTTTCACTGAAGCTTTCTTT.

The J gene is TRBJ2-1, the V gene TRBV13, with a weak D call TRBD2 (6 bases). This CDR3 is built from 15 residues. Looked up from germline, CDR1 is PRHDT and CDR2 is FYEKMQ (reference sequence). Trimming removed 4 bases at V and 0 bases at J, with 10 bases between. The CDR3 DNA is TGTGCCAGCAGCTCGGACTACCACTCCTACAATGAGCAGTTCTTC. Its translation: CASSSDYHSYNEQFF.

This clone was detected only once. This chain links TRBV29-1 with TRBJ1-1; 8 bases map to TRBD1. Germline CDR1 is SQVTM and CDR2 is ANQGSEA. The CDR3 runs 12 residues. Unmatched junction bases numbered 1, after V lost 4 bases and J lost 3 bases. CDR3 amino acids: CSVAGGDTEAFF. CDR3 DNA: TGCAGCGTTGCAGGGGGCGACACTGAAGCTTTCTTT.

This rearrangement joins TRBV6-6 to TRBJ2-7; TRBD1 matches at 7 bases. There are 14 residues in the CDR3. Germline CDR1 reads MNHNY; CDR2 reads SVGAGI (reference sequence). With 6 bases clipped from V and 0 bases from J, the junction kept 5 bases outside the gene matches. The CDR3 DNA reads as TGTGCCAGCAGCGGACAGGAGTACTCCTACGAGCAGTACTTC. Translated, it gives CASSGQEYSYEQYF.